The rows below give T cell receptor beta chains drawn from one sample of a study of low-dose radiotherapy and immunotherapy resistance in tumors. MiXCR, applied by TCRdb to the reads, yields one record per CDR3 protein. The repertoire holds around 76,000 distinct CDR3 sequences, with roughly 30% as singletons. Sequences were derived from PBMCs, sampled before treatment. The receptor source for this set is a female donor with ovarian cancer. Each CDR3 is given with its conserved first and last residue. A D gene is named only where the DNA matches it firmly. Rows give clone size only sometimes, using once, few, many, or a class for an expanded clone.

v_gene,abundance,d_gene,j_gene,len,CDR3nt,CDR3aa
TRBV19,many,.,TRBJ1-1,13,TGTGCCAGTAGTATAACCGACCTCCCCGAAGCTTTCTTT,CASSITDLPEAFF
TRBV20-1,.,.,TRBJ2-1,13,TGCAGTGCTAGACGGTCCCTCAGCAATGAGCAGTTCTTC,CSARRSLSNEQFF
TRBV5-6,.,TRBD1,TRBJ2-1,15,TGTGCCAGCAGCTTGTTGACAGGGGAAGACAATGAGCAGTTCTTC,CASSLLTGEDNEQFF
TRBV29-1,once,TRBD2,TRBJ2-3,17,TGCAGCGTTCGGTGGGGAAGCGGGGGCTGGGGTCCAGATACGCAGTATTTT,CSVRWGSGGWGPDTQYF
TRBV5-6,many,.,TRBJ2-3,16,TGTGCCAGCAGCTTGTCACTCTACAGGAGCACAGATACGCAGTATTTT,CASSLSLYRSTDTQYF
TRBV6-2/TRBV6-3,.,TRBD2,TRBJ2-1,15,TGTGCCAGCAGTTACAGTAGCGGGAGGAAGAATGAGCAGTTCTTC,CASSYSSGRKNEQFF
TRBV5-1,.,.,TRBJ2-1,14,TGCGCCAGCAGCGCGACTGGCGGGGCCAATGAGCAGTTCTTC,CASSATGGANEQFF
TRBV5-1,many,.,TRBJ2-2,16,TGCGCCAGCAGCCCACCGGAAGGGACGAACACCGGGGAGCTGTTTTTT,CASSPPEGTNTGELFF
TRBV20-1,many,.,TRBJ2-5,15,TGCAGTGCTAGGGCGGACGGACTAACTTGGGAGACCCAGTACTTC,CSARADGLTWETQYF
TRBV7-9,.,TRBD1,TRBJ2-1,14,TGTGCCAGCAGCCTGACACAGGGGGACAATGAGCAGTTCTTC,CASSLTQGDNEQFF
TRBV23-1,.,TRBD1,TRBJ2-2,16,TGCGCCAGCAGTCTTAGGGGGCCCGTGAACACCGGGGAGCTGTTTTTT,CASSLRGPVNTGELFF
TRBV28,many,TRBD1,TRBJ2-4,15,TGTGCCAGCAGTTTGCCGAACAGGGGGAAAAACATTCAGTACTTC,CASSLPNRGKNIQYF
TRBV3-1,.,TRBD2,TRBJ2-2,15,TGTGCCAGCCGGAAGACTAGCCCCGAGTCCGGGGAGCTGTTTTTT,CASRKTSPESGELFF
TRBV7-9,many,.,TRBJ1-1,13,TGTGCCAGCCGAAAGGACGGGAACACTGAAGCTTTCTTT,CASRKDGNTEAFF
TRBV7-8,many,TRBD2,TRBJ2-2,15,TGTGCCAGCAGCTTAGTGGCGGGGGATGCCGGGGAGCTGTTTTTT,CASSLVAGDAGELFF
TRBV20-1,many,TRBD2,TRBJ2-1,16,TGCAGTGCTAGAGATATGGCGACTAGCGGGTTGGGTGAGCAGTTCTTC,CSARDMATSGLGEQFF
TRBV20-1,many,TRBD1,TRBJ2-3,14,TGCAGTGCTAGGACAGGGGCTGGCACAGATACGCAGTATTTT,CSARTGAGTDTQYF
TRBV5-1,few,TRBD2,TRBJ2-7,13,TGCGCCAGCAGACTAGCGGGACCCTACGAGCAGTACTTC,CASRLAGPYEQYF
TRBV2,few,TRBD1,TRBJ2-5,13,TGTGCCAGCGGGGGACAGATCGAAGAGACCCAGTACTTC,CASGGQIEETQYF
TRBV5-1,.,.,TRBJ1-4,15,TGCGCCAGCAGCCCCCCCGGGCCAACTAATGAAAAACTGTTTTTT,CASSPPGPTNEKLFF
TRBV4-3,.,TRBD2,TRBJ2-7,15,TGCGCCAGCAGCCTCGATTCCCTAGCGGGAGTCGAGCAGTACTTC,CASSLDSLAGVEQYF
TRBV4-1,many,TRBD1,TRBJ1-1,14,TGCGCCAGCAAAAGGACAGGAGGGAACACTGAAGCTTTCTTT,CASKRTGGNTEAFF
TRBV7-6,.,TRBD2,TRBJ2-7,16,TGTGCCAGCAGCAGCCTAGCGGGGAAAGCTTCCTACGAGCAGTACTTC,CASSSLAGKASYEQYF
TRBV11-3,.,.,TRBJ2-7,14,TGTGCCAGCAGCTTAGAAAGCTCGGTCTACGAGCAGTACTTC,CASSLESSVYEQYF